This T cell receptor beta chain originates from a study of glioma-infiltrating T cells after dendritic cell vaccination. Method: immunoSEQ multiplex PCR; TCRdb's copy keeps in-frame clones and lacks some. This table has 85,000 to 100,000 clones, 65% to 85% appearing once. As for time point: after dendritic cell vaccination, including at tumor progression/relapse. V dropped 6 bases and J dropped 10 bases, with 16 bases sitting between them. CDR1 is KGHSH and CDR2 is LQKENI in the germline V gene. The CDR3 loop spans 13 amino acids. The clonotype comes from a human donor with glioblastoma. The sample was blood, taken after dendritic cell vaccination. V gene TRBV18 combines with J gene TRBJ2-1, with D possibly matching TRBD2 (6 bases). The CDR3 sequence is CASSLTTGGEQFF. The CDR3, as DNA: TGTGCCAGCTCCCTCACAACAGGAGGGGAGCAGTTCTTC.